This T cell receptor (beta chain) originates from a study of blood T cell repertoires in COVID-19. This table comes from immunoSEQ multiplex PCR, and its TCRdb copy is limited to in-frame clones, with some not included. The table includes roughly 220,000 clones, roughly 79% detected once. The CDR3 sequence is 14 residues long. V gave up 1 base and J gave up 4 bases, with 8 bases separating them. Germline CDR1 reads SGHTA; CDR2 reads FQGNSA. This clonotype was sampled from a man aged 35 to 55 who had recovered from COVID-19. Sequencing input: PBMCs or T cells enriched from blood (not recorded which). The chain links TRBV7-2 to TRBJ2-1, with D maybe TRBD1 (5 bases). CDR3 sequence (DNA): TGTGCCAGCAGCTTAGTTGGGGCTTACAATGAGCAGTTCTTC. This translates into CASSLVGAYNEQFF.